This TCR beta chain was sequenced during a study of cytotoxic CD8 clonotypes in ibrutinib-treated CLL. CDR1 and CDR2 from the germline V gene are SGHVS and FQNEAQ. V lost 5 bases, J lost 0 bases, and 5 bases stayed unmatched. The CDR3 consists of 15 residues. Clones were sequenced by immunoSEQ multiplex PCR, and TCRdb holds only the in-frame ones, with some missing. The repertoire includes around 150,000 clones, 75% to 85% of them detected once, and around 7.6% sits in the top ten. V gene TRBV7-8 combines with J gene TRBJ2-3, with 7 bases aligning to TRBD2. The input for sequencing was PBMCs, taken after 36 months of ibrutinib treatment. This TCR came from a human donor with chronic lymphocytic leukemia. The CDR3 bases are TGTGCCAGCAGCCAAGCGGGATTTAGCACAGATACGCAGTATTTT. Its translation is CASSQAGFSTDTQYF.